The following is a T cell receptor (beta chain) sequence with its context. This table comes from immunoSEQ multiplex PCR, and its TCRdb copy is limited to in-frame clones, with some not included. The table has fewer than 350,000 clones, 70% to 90% seen once. These data are taken from a study of cytomegalovirus exposure and HLA in healthy donors. The TCR comes from a woman between 18 and 30 years old in good health and CMV-seronegative. The sequenced material came from PBMCs.

CDR3 DNA: TGTGCCAGCAGCTTACCTAGACAGCCCGGTGGCTACACCTTC. It specifies CASSLPRQPGGYTF. This sequence joins TRBV5-6 and TRBJ1-2; possible D gene TRBD1, 5 bases. The germline V and J ends were trimmed by 2 bases and 7 bases, with 15 bases remaining between them. Germline loops: CDR1 SGHDT, CDR2 YYEEEE. The CDR3 has 14 amino acids.